What follows are 29 T cell receptor beta chains derived from one specimen sequenced in a study of T cells in Graves' hyperthyroidism and ophthalmopathy (dated by TCRdb to 2018 to 2020). Receptor libraries were prepared by multiplex PCR. The data were produced on an Illumina HiSeq 2000. TCR beta CDR3 regions were amplified from RNA transcripts. For the first round of RT-PCR on the TCR CDR3, the HTBI primer set was used together with the Qiagen OneStep RT-PCR kit. The public reads were reprocessed in TCRdb via fastp at Q25 and MiXCR, keeping in-frame beta chains. Entries are consolidated by CDR3 protein sequence, retaining the most common genes and DNA. The sample yields 330,000 or so distinct CDR3 sequences; roughly 20% were counted once. Under 45% of the sample goes to the ten largest clones. Sequencing input: blood. The source is a man aged 50 to 59 with Graves' ophthalmopathy.

The chain recombines TRBV6-1 with TRBJ1-2; 10 bases are a match to TRBD1. Trimming cost V 5 bases and J 5 bases; bases outside gene matches: 17. The CDR3 loop spans 18 amino acids. Germline values: CDR1 MNHNS, CDR2 SASEGT. For the CDR3, the DNA is TGTGCCAGCAGTTATCAACTTACCAGGGACAGGGGTGTGTATGGCTACACCTTC. Amino acids: CASSYQLTRDRGVYGYTF.

The chain has TRBV6-2 or TRBV6-3 and TRBJ2-7; D ambiguous. CDR1 and CDR2 (germline): MNHEY, SVGEGT. The CDR3 runs 12 residues. The ends were cut back, 5 bases at V and 5 bases at J, with 10 bases in the middle. The CDR3 DNA sequence: TGTGCCAGCAGTGGCGACTTGAACGAGCAGTACTTC. Translated: CASSGDLNEQYF.

V gene TRBV24-1 combines with J gene TRBJ2-1; D uncertain. From germline, CDR1 is KGHDR and CDR2 SFDVKD. V dropped 5 bases and J dropped 9 bases, with 7 bases sitting between them. The CDR3 runs to 11 residues. The CDR3 is CATSVNSEQFF. As DNA, the CDR3 is TGTGCCACCAGTGTTAACAGTGAGCAGTTCTTC.

This clonotype occurred a few times. This chain joins TRBV20-1 and TRBJ2-2, with TRBD2 matching over 10 bases. The CDR3 consists of 15 residues. The ends lost 1 base at V and 6 bases at J; junction bases unmatched: 5. The germline V gene encodes CDR1 DFQATT and CDR2 SNEGSKA (reference sequence). The CDR3 DNA is TGCAGTGCTAGAGGGTACAGCGGGAGGGCCGGGGAGCTGTTTTTT. Its translation is CSARGYSGRAGELFF.

This clonotype was observed at least ten times. The chain combines TRBV13 with TRBJ2-5, with D unclear. Germline CDR1 is PRHDT and CDR2 is FYEKMQ (reference sequence). The CDR3 runs to 14 residues. V lost 1 base, J lost 2 bases, and 8 bases lay in between. The CDR3 sequence: CASSLVGQQETQYF. In DNA form, the CDR3 reads TGTGCCAGCAGCTTAGTAGGGCAGCAAGAGACCCAGTACTTC.

In this sample, this clonotype turned up many times. The chain recombines TRBV12-3 or TRBV12-4 with TRBJ2-3, with D perhaps matching TRBD1 (6 bases). The CDR3 has 15 residues. Between the trimmed V and J ends, which lost 5 bases and 0 bases, there was a span of 12 bases. CDR3 in DNA: TGTGCCAGCAGTCTTGACAGGTTGAGCACAGATACGCAGTATTTT. It encodes CASSLDRLSTDTQYF.

The chain employs TRBV19 and TRBJ1-2; D perhaps matches TRBD1 (6 bases). Germline assignment: CDR1 LNHDA and CDR2 SQIVND (reference sequence). The CDR3 has 15 residues. Trimming removed 6 bases at V and 5 bases at J, with 19 bases between. The CDR3 DNA is TGTGCCAGTAGCAGAATACAGGGCCTAGGGTATGGCTACACCTTC. This encodes CASSRIQGLGYGYTF. The full variable domain, its missing parts supplied by reference TRBV19 and TRBJ1-2, is DGGITQSPKYLFRKEGQNVTLSCEQNLNHDAMYWYRQDPGQGLRLIYYSQIVNDFQKGDIAEGYSVSREKKESFPLTVTSAQKNPTAFYLCASSRIQGLGYGYTFGSGTRLTVV.

The chain combines TRBV6-5 with TRBJ2-7; D is perhaps TRBD2 (6 bases). There are 15 residues in the CDR3. The germline V gene encodes CDR1 MNHEY and CDR2 SVGAGI. V dropped 4 bases and J dropped 0 bases, with 13 bases sitting between them. The CDR3 DNA reads TGTGCCAGCAGTTCTCGGGACTTGAGCTCCTACGAGCAGTACTTC. Its translation is CASSSRDLSSYEQYF.

Ten or more counts support this clonotype. The V and J genes are TRBV2 and TRBJ1-2, with D possibly TRBD1 on 5 matching bases. Germline V gives CDR1 SNHLY, CDR2 FYNNEI. The V end lost 3 bases, the J end lost 5 bases, and 10 bases lay between the germline ends. This CDR3 has 13 residues. The CDR3 region has the DNA TGTGCCAGCAGTGATTTGGAGGGGTATGGCTACACCTTC. Residues: CASSDLEGYGYTF.

The V and J genes are TRBV15 and TRBJ1-1; a weak D match, TRBD1 (6 bases). Germline assignment: CDR1 LNHNV and CDR2 YYDKDF (reference sequence). The CDR3 covers 15 residues. Trimming pared 5 bases from V and 0 bases from J, leaving 13 bases between. CDR3 in DNA: TGTGCCACCAGCCCGAGACAGGTGCTGAACACTGAAGCTTTCTTT. This translates into CATSPRQVLNTEAFF.

This chain links TRBV28 with TRBJ2-3, with 10 positions matching TRBD2. The CDR3 has 14 amino acids. The V segment lost 10 bases and the J segment 1 base; nucleotides outside the gene matches: 5. Germline CDR1 MDHEN, CDR2 SYDVKM. CDR3 coding DNA: TGTGCCAACCAAGCGGGGGGGCGCACAGATACGCAGTATTTT. It specifies CANQAGGRTDTQYF.

This chain joins TRBV9 and TRBJ2-7, with 10 bases identical to TRBD2. Unmatched junction bases numbered 4, after V lost 4 bases and J lost 3 bases. The germline V gene encodes CDR1 SGDLS and CDR2 YYNGEE. The CDR3 has 14 amino acids. CDR3 bases: TGTGCCAGCAGCTCCGGGACTAGCGACTACGAGCAGTACTTC. It is translated as CASSSGTSDYEQYF.

Ten or more counts support this clonotype. This chain joins TRBV20-1 and TRBJ2-7, with 11 nucleotides matching TRBD2. Trimming cost V 7 bases and J 2 bases; bases outside gene matches: 7. Germline V lookup: CDR1 DFQATT, CDR2 SNEGSKA (reference sequence). This CDR3 spans 14 amino acids. The DNA for the CDR3 is TGCAGTGGCGGGGTAGCGGGAGGGCCCTACGAGCAGTACTTC. As protein: CSGGVAGGPYEQYF.

This clonotype was counted many times. The chain couples TRBV12-3 or TRBV12-4 to TRBJ2-7; 11 positions match TRBD2. With V trimmed by 5 bases and J by 7 bases, 19 bases remained unmatched. The CDR3 has 18 amino acids. Here the CDR3 DNA reads TGTGCCAGCAGTCCAACCCGACTAGCGGGGCCTATCGGGGAAGAGCAGTACTTC. Protein: CASSPTRLAGPIGEEQYF.

This clonotype was detected ten times or more. This chain joins TRBV2 and TRBJ2-5, with TRBD1 as a possible D gene (6 bases). This CDR3 is 12 amino acids long. Germline-derived CDR1 and CDR2 are SNHLY and FYNNEI. Trimming shortened V by 8 bases and J by 2 bases, and 9 bases separated the two germline ends. The CDR3: CASGGQQETQYF. The DNA for the CDR3 is TGTGCCAGCGGTGGACAGCAAGAGACCCAGTACTTC.

The rearrangement links TRBV5-1 to TRBJ2-7; 9 bases match TRBD2. V lost 2 bases, J lost 3 bases, and 9 bases stayed unmatched. The CDR3 has 16 amino acids. Germline V CDR1 and CDR2: SGHRS, YFSETQ. The CDR3 is CASSFGWAGGDYEQYF. As DNA, the CDR3 is TGCGCCAGCAGCTTCGGTTGGGCGGGAGGGGACTACGAGCAGTACTTC.

V gene TRBV19 combines with J gene TRBJ1-1; tentative D call: TRBD1 (5 bases). V lost 6 bases, J lost 4 bases, and 9 bases lay in between. The CDR3 consists of 12 residues. Germline CDR1 is LNHDA and CDR2 is SQIVND (reference sequence). The CDR3 protein is CASSQGFTEAFF. The CDR3 bases are TGTGCCAGTAGCCAGGGATTCACTGAAGCTTTCTTT.

Concerning this clonotype itself: The junction departs from the called germline gene at one end, perhaps through a read error. This chain uses TRBV10-3 with TRBJ1-3, with TRBD1 matching over 12 bases. This CDR3 region has 17 residues. Germline V lookup: CDR1 ENHRY, CDR2 SYGVKD. Here the CDR3 reads CAVSRMTGTGGGNTIYF. The DNA of the CDR3 is TGTGCCGTCAGTCGAATGACGGGGACAGGGGGCGGAAACACCATATATTTT.

J is TRBJ2-4 and V is TRBV6-1; D is perhaps TRBD2 (7 bases). This CDR3 comprises 15 residues. Germline V lookup: CDR1 MNHNS, CDR2 SASEGT. Trimming took 6 bases from V and 9 from J, leaving 21 bases between them. The CDR3, as DNA: TGTGCCAGCAGCCGTTCCCCGGGGGGCGATTCCATTCAGTACTTC. Encoded protein: CASSRSPGGDSIQYF.

As concerns this clonotype: One base away lies a much larger clone, so this may be a sequencing read error. The gene calls are TRBV7-3 and TRBJ2-1; 7 bases are a match to TRBD2. The CDR3 has 14 residues. CDR1 and CDR2 from the germline V gene are SGHTA and FQGTGA. CDR3: CASSSSRLAGEQSF. The CDR3 nucleotides read TGTGCCAGCAGCTCCTCCCGCTTAGCGGGTGAGCAGTCCTTC.

This clonotype was recorded a few times. This chain links TRBV27 with TRBJ2-1; no clear D gene. CDR1 is MNHEY, CDR2 SMNVEV, per germline (reference sequence). The CDR3 runs to 16 residues. Trimming pared 7 bases from V and 3 bases from J, leaving 19 bases between. CDR3 sequence reads: CASTSGGQRLYNEQFF. The DNA of the CDR3 is TGTGCCAGCACCTCCGGTGGGCAGAGACTCTACAATGAGCAGTTCTTC.

This rearrangement joins TRBV18 to TRBJ2-1; TRBD1 matches 7 bases. From germline, CDR1 is KGHSH and CDR2 LQKENI. Trimming took 1 base from V and 1 from J; bases not matched to a gene: 13. The CDR3 runs 19 residues. CDR3 DNA: TGTGCCAGCTCACCACGGAGACTCGACAGGGAAGCGTCCTACAATGAGCAGTTCTTC. Protein sequence: CASSPRRLDREASYNEQFF.

The rearrangement uses TRBV19 and TRBJ2-7; the D call may be TRBD1 or TRBD2 (5 bases each). The CDR3 extends over 14 amino acids. Germline V lookup: CDR1 LNHDA, CDR2 SQIVND (reference sequence). V lost 5 bases, J lost 6 bases, and 17 bases lay in between. In DNA, the CDR3 is TGTGCCAGTAGTGGGGACGGAGTTTCTGGCGAGCAGTACTTC. Amino acids: CASSGDGVSGEQYF.

This clonotype was found many times. The chain recombines TRBV28 with TRBJ1-4; D not resolved. Germline V gene sequence: CDR1 MDHEN, CDR2 SYDVKM. Trimming stripped 1 base from V and 0 bases from J, with 3 bases between. The CDR3 totals 14 residues. CDR3 sequence reads: CASSLYTTNEKLFF. The CDR3, as DNA: TGTGCCAGCAGTTTATACACAACTAATGAAAAACTGTTTTTT.

This clonotype was detected many times. The genes are TRBV30 and TRBJ1-6; 10 bases align to TRBD1. The germline V gene has CDR1 GTSNPN and CDR2 SVGIG (reference sequence). The CDR3 runs 18 residues. The V and J ends lost 3 bases and 0 bases, in that order; junction bases with no gene match: 8. The DNA of the CDR3 is TGTGCCTGGAGGTCCGGGACAGGGGTCAGCTCCTATAATTCACCCCTCCACTTT. Its translation is CAWRSGTGVSSYNSPLHF.

This clonotype appeared a few times. The gene calls are TRBV5-4 and TRBJ2-1; the D gene is possibly TRBD1 (6 bases). There are 13 residues in the CDR3. The V and J ends lost 1 base and 6 bases respectively, with 8 bases between them. CDR1 and CDR2 (germline): SGHNT, YYREEE (reference sequence). CDR3 nucleotide sequence: TGTGCCAGCAGCTTGCCGGACAGCAATGAGCAGTTCTTC. Amino acids: CASSLPDSNEQFF.

The chain employs TRBV6-1 and TRBJ1-1, with unresolved D. Germline V gene sequence: CDR1 MNHNS, CDR2 SASEGT. V was cut by 0 bases and J by 6 bases, with 23 bases left in between. This CDR3 has 18 amino acids. CDR3 nucleotide sequence: TGTGCCAGCAGTGAAGCGCTTCGAGGATGGGGTGACCTGGCTGAAGCTTTCTTT. Amino acids: CASSEALRGWGDLAEAFF.

This clonotype occurred a few times. The CDR3 DNA follows: TGTGCCAGTAGTATGGGACAGGTCACAGATACGCAGTATTTT. As protein: CASSMGQVTDTQYF. This sequence joins TRBV19 and TRBJ2-3; 8 bases line up with TRBD1. V lost 3 bases to trimming and J lost 2 bases; unmatched junction nucleotides: 1. Germline V gene data show CDR1 as LNHDA and CDR2 as SQIVND (reference sequence). CDR3 length: 14 residues.

This clonotype was picked up a small number of times. V is TRBV9 and J is TRBJ2-6; D gene unclear. Trimming pared 3 bases from V and 0 bases from J, leaving 7 bases between. Germline V gives CDR1 SGDLS, CDR2 YYNGEE. The CDR3 sequence is 15 residues long. The DNA of the CDR3 is TGTGCCAGCAGCGCGTACAGCTCTGGGGCCAACGTCCTGACTTTC. Translation gives CASSAYSSGANVLTF.